The clone carrying this T cell receptor beta chain turned up a few times. Its antigen remains unknown. Amplified TCR beta CDR3 regions were obtained using RNA transcripts as template. In the first round, RT-PCR was carried out with HTBI primers, and a multiplex PCR formed the second round. TCRdb ran MiXCR on the multiplex PCR reads and lists one entry per CDR3 protein. The sample has approximately 1.2 million distinct CDR3 sequences, less than 45% seen once. Trimming took off 11 bases at V and 1 base at J, with 15 bases between the two ends. Germline loops: CDR1 ENHRY, CDR2 SYGVKD. CDR3 length: 14 amino acids. This entry comes from a study of Graves' ophthalmopathy and Graves' hyperthyroidism. Study in general: Stable hyperthyroidism referred to disease that showed no ophthalmopathy within 18 months of follow-up.

Findings and caveats of the study: Prediction of ophthalmopathy progression reached roughly 64% sensitivity and 72.22% specificity. Also, most clonotypes expanded in the thyroid above 0.001 frequency appeared in blood.

The study excluded patients with other autoimmune diseases, uncontrolled infections, pregnancy or lactation. The receptor's source is an adult man with Graves' hyperthyroidism. The chain has TRBV10-3 and TRBJ1-3; D is perhaps TRBD1 (5 bases). Sequenced input: peripheral blood or thyroid tissue (not recorded which). CDR3 region: CASTALESGNTIYF. The CDR3 nucleotides are TGTGCCTCGACAGCTCTAGAATCTGGAAACACCATATATTTT.